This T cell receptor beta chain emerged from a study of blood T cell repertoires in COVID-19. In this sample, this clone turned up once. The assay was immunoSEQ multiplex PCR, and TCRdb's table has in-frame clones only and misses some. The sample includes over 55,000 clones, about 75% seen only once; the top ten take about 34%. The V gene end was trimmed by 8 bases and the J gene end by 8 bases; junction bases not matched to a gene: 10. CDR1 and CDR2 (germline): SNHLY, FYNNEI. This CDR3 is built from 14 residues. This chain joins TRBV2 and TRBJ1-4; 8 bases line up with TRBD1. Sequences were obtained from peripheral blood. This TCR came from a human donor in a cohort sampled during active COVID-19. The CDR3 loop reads CASGMTGAREKLFF. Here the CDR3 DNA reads TGTGCCAGCGGGATGACAGGGGCCCGGGAAAAACTGTTTTTT. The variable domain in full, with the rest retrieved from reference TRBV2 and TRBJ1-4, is EPEVTQTPSHQVTQMGQEVILRCVPISNHLYFYWYRQILGQKVEFLVSFYNNEISEKSEIFDDQFSVERPDGSNFTLKIRSTKLEDSAMYFCASGMTGAREKLFFGSGTQLSVL.